Each of the 27 T cell receptor beta chains below was sequenced from the same sample in a study of blood T cell repertoires in COVID-19. Profiled with immunoSEQ multiplex PCR; TCRdb holds only in-frame clones, not every one. Among some 130,000 clones, about 78% were seen once, and the ten largest hold 10% to 11%. Sequenced: peripheral blood. Every receptor here comes from a man between 60 and 75 years old who had recovered from COVID-19.

This chain links TRBV7-3 with TRBJ2-3, with 14 positions matching TRBD2. The CDR3 contains 16 residues. Germline values: CDR1 SGHTA, CDR2 FQGTGA. Trimming at V came to 4 bases and at J to 4 bases, leaving 4 bases not matched to a gene. CDR3 nucleotide sequence: TGTGCCAGCAGCTCGGGACTAGCGGGAGCATCAGATACGCAGTATTTT. Residues: CASSSGLAGASDTQYF.

The chain couples TRBV6-5 to TRBJ2-1; TRBD1 matches 10 bases. V lost 6 bases, J lost 4 bases, and 3 bases stayed unmatched. The CDR3 totals 14 residues. Germline values: CDR1 MNHEY, CDR2 SVGAGI. The CDR3 sequence: CASRKGQGYNEQFF. The CDR3, as DNA: TGTGCCAGCAGGAAGGGACAGGGGTACAATGAGCAGTTCTTC.

Only a few counts were recorded for this clone. This rearrangement joins TRBV6-6 to TRBJ1-5, with D maybe TRBD1 (5 bases). V lost 0 bases and J lost 6, with 9 bases in between. Per germline, CDR1 MNHNY and CDR2 SVGAGI (reference sequence). The CDR3 loop spans 14 amino acids. The CDR3 sequence: CASSYSGEGQPQHF. CDR3 nucleotides: TGTGCCAGCAGTTACTCGGGGGAGGGTCAGCCCCAGCATTTT.

The chain recombines TRBV6-5 with TRBJ2-3; D gene uncertain. In germline, CDR1 is MNHEY, CDR2 SVGAGI. The V gene lost 0 bases and the J gene lost 0 bases, with 4 bases spanning the gap. This CDR3 contains 14 residues. In nucleotides, the CDR3 is TGTGCCAGCAGTTACTCACGGAGCACAGATACGCAGTATTTT. Its protein product is CASSYSRSTDTQYF.

The gene calls are TRBV7-2 and TRBJ2-1; the D gene is possibly TRBD2 (6 bases). The V end was cut by 3 bases, the J end by 5 bases, with 11 bases between. Germline V gives CDR1 SGHTA, CDR2 FQGNSA. This CDR3 spans 14 amino acids. The CDR3 region has the DNA TGTGCCAGCAGCTTGGCGGGGCCGAACAATGAGCAGTTCTTC. This sequence encodes CASSLAGPNNEQFF.

The V call is TRBV7-2, the J call TRBJ2-4, with a possible D match to TRBD2 (5 bases). CDR3 length: 16 residues. Deletions cut 1 base from V and 0 bases from J, with 10 bases between. Germline values: CDR1 SGHTA, CDR2 FQGNSA. As DNA, the CDR3 is TGTGCCAGCAGCTTAGGCGGGCTTATAGCCAAAAACATTCAGTACTTC. Encoded protein: CASSLGGLIAKNIQYF. The full variable domain, with the rest looked up from reference TRBV7-2 and TRBJ2-4, is GAGVSQSPSNKVTEKGKDVELRCDPISGHTALYWYRQSLGQGLEFLIYFQGNSAPDKSGLPSDRFSAERTGGSVSTLTIQRTQQEDSAVYLCASSLGGLIAKNIQYFGAGTRLSVL.

The sample holds a few counts of this clone. The rearrangement uses TRBV7-3 and TRBJ2-4; 8 positions match TRBD1. The V segment lost 5 bases and the J segment 6 bases; nucleotides outside the gene matches: 9. The CDR3 has 15 residues. CDR1 SGHTA and CDR2 FQGTGA come from the germline V gene. CDR3 sequence (DNA): TGTGCCAGCAGCCACTCAGGGGGCGCGGGAAACATTCAGTACTTC. Translating it yields CASSHSGGAGNIQYF.

V gene TRBV5-1 combines with J gene TRBJ1-4; D is unclear. This CDR3 comprises 16 residues. Germline V gene lookup returns CDR1 SGHRS and CDR2 YFSETQ. The germline V and J ends were trimmed by 2 bases and 3 bases, with 14 bases remaining between them. The CDR3 nucleotides read TGCGCCAGCAGCTTAGGTTCCAACGGGGCTAATGAAAAACTGTTTTTT. It encodes CASSLGSNGANEKLFF.

The V and J genes are TRBV6-5 and TRBJ1-4; D might be TRBD1 (5 bases). The V end lost 8 bases, the J end lost 1 base, and 8 bases lay between the germline ends. Germline CDR1 reads MNHEY; CDR2 reads SVGAGI. CDR3 size: 13 residues. The CDR3 sequence: CASCDRTNEKLFF. CDR3 nucleotide sequence: TGTGCCAGCTGCGACAGAACTAATGAAAAACTGTTTTTT.

The CDR3 DNA sequence: TGTGCCAGCAGTTTAAACCTCGGGACAGCTAATCAGCCCCAGCATTTT. Translation gives CASSLNLGTANQPQHF. V usage is TRBV28 and J usage is TRBJ1-5, with 7 bases aligning to TRBD1. V trimming: 2 bases; J trimming: 4 bases; junction bases outside the gene matches: 8. CDR1 and CDR2 (germline): MDHEN, SYDVKM. The CDR3 covers 16 residues. The complete variable domain, with remaining parts taken from reference TRBV28 and TRBJ1-5, reads DVKVTQSSRYLVKRTGEKVFLECVQDMDHENMFWYRQDPGLGLRLIYFSYDVKMKEKGDIPEGYSVSREKKERFSLILESASTNQTSMYLCASSLNLGTANQPQHFGDGTRLSIL.

The chain uses TRBV30 and TRBJ1-4, with D perhaps TRBD1 (5 bases). Germline lookup yields CDR1 GTSNPN and CDR2 SVGIG (reference sequence). The CDR3 is 12 amino acids. V gave up 0 bases and J gave up 10 bases, with 9 bases separating them. As DNA, the CDR3 is TGTGCCTGGAGTGTACTGGGGGGAAAACTGTTTTTT. It translates to CAWSVLGGKLFF.

The chain links TRBV7-2 to TRBJ2-7, with 7 bases lining up with TRBD1. The CDR3 contains 14 residues. Germline V gene data show CDR1 as SGHTA and CDR2 as FQGNSA. V was clipped by 4 bases and J by 1 base; unmatched bases: 4. The CDR3 loop is CASSWAGGSYEQYF. The DNA of the CDR3 is TGTGCCAGCAGCTGGGCAGGGGGATCCTACGAGCAGTACTTC.

This clone was observed a few times. One junction end does not reproduce the germline sequence, and a read error may be involved. CDR3 residues: CASSSYQGGEQYF. The CDR3 DNA reads TGTGCTAGCAGCTCGTACCAGGGTGGCGAGCAGTACTTC. The chain combines TRBV7-7 with TRBJ2-7; D might be TRBD1 (5 bases). The CDR3 extends over 13 amino acids. In germline, CDR1 is SSHAT, CDR2 FNYEAQ (reference sequence).

The chain employs TRBV29-1 and TRBJ1-2; 8 positions match TRBD1. CDR3 length equals 14 residues. The germline V gene has CDR1 SQVTM and CDR2 ANQGSEA. V shed 3 bases, J shed 3 bases, and the junction held 6 bases outside the gene matches. The CDR3 DNA reads as TGCAGCGTTGATCTTGGACAGGGCCACTATGGCTACACCTTC. This translates into CSVDLGQGHYGYTF.

In regard to this clone: A read error may produce the germline difference seen at one junction end. The rearrangement uses TRBV7-7 and TRBJ2-2; D is ambiguous. The CDR3 consists of 16 residues. Per the germline V gene, CDR1 is SSHAT and CDR2 is FNYEAQ (reference sequence). CDR3 nucleotides: TGTGCTAGCAGCCCAGTGGCCGGGTCGAACACCGGGGAGCTGTTTTTT. It is translated as CASSPVAGSNTGELFF.

V and J are TRBV24-1 and TRBJ2-2; the match to TRBD1 covers 7 bases. The CDR3 loop spans 14 amino acids. V shed 4 bases and J 4 bases; nucleotides not matched to a gene: 2. The germline V gene encodes CDR1 KGHDR and CDR2 SFDVKD. The CDR3 region has the DNA TGTGCCACCAGTGACAGACAGGGCACCGGGGAGCTGTTTTTT. Translating it yields CATSDRQGTGELFF.

The CDR3 sequence: CASSLEVAGELFF. In DNA, the CDR3 is TGTGCCAGCAGCCTAGAGGTAGCCGGGGAGCTGTTTTTT. The chain joins TRBV27 to TRBJ2-2; the D is unclear. CDR1 is MNHEY and CDR2 is SMNVEV in the germline V gene (reference sequence). The CDR3 contains 13 residues. V was pared by 6 bases and J by 6 bases, with 11 bases between.

The gene calls are TRBV7-3 and TRBJ2-2, with 10 positions matching TRBD1. The CDR3 runs 16 residues. CDR1 is SGHTA, CDR2 FQGTGA, per germline. Unmatched junction bases numbered 10, after V lost 5 bases and J lost 7 bases. CDR3 protein: CASSLQSGTGDGELFF. The CDR3, as DNA: TGTGCCAGCAGCCTACAATCCGGGACAGGGGACGGGGAGCTGTTTTTT.

This clone has only a few counts. The chain combines TRBV18 with TRBJ2-7, with TRBD2 identical over 10 bases. The CDR3 has 15 residues. V lost 2 bases and J lost 7; bases outside the gene matches: 8. The germline CDR1 and CDR2 sequences are KGHSH and LQKENI. CDR3 DNA: TGTGCCAGCTCACCAGCTAGCGGGGGCCGCGGGGAGCAGTACTTC. Its translation: CASSPASGGRGEQYF.

This rearrangement joins TRBV19 to TRBJ1-3; tentatively, D is TRBD1 (5 bases). Germline-derived CDR1 and CDR2 are LNHDA and SQIVND (reference sequence). V dropped 7 bases and J dropped 2 bases, with 15 bases sitting between them. The CDR3 runs to 15 residues. The CDR3 is CASTEGRVAGNTIYF. The DNA of the CDR3 is TGTGCCAGTACCGAGGGGAGGGTCGCTGGAAACACCATATATTTT.

The rearrangement links TRBV15 to TRBJ2-5; 10 positions agree with TRBD1. CDR1 LNHNV and CDR2 YYDKDF come from the germline V gene (reference sequence). This CDR3 contains 16 residues. J gave up 1 base and V 2 bases, and 4 bases lay outside the gene matches. CDR3 bases: TGTGCCACCAGCAGAACCCGGACAGGGGGCCAAGAGACCCAGTACTTC. This sequence encodes CATSRTRTGGQETQYF.

The chain recombines TRBV7-2 with TRBJ1-2, with 11 nucleotides matching TRBD1. The CDR3 loop spans 15 amino acids. V lost 5 bases and J lost 4; bases outside the gene matches: 6. CDR1 is SGHTA and CDR2 is FQGNSA in the germline V gene. The CDR3 sequence: CASSPGQGGGYGYTF. In nucleotides, the CDR3 is TGTGCCAGCAGCCCGGGACAGGGGGGAGGCTATGGCTACACCTTC.

This chain connects TRBV6-1 to TRBJ1-6; the D is unclear. The CDR3 loop spans 13 amino acids. Trimming took off 3 bases at V and 4 bases at J, with 4 bases between the two ends. The germline V gene encodes CDR1 MNHNS and CDR2 SASEGT. CDR3 nucleotide sequence: TGTGCCAGCAGTGACGGTTATAATTCACCCCTCCACTTT. This translates into CASSDGYNSPLHF.

The V and J genes are TRBV19 and TRBJ1-4; 8 nucleotides line up with TRBD1. The ends lost 4 bases at V and 2 bases at J; junction bases unmatched: 6. This CDR3 has 16 amino acids. CDR1 LNHDA and CDR2 SQIVND come from the germline V gene (reference sequence). This chain's CDR3 is CASSTFQGATNEKLFF. The CDR3 DNA reads as TGTGCCAGTAGTACGTTCCAGGGGGCGACTAATGAAAAACTGTTTTTT. The full variable domain, its missing parts supplied by reference TRBV19 and TRBJ1-4, is DGGITQSPKYLFRKEGQNVTLSCEQNLNHDAMYWYRQDPGQGLRLIYYSQIVNDFQKGDIAEGYSVSREKKESFPLTVTSAQKNPTAFYLCASSTFQGATNEKLFFGSGTQLSVL.

The chain couples TRBV28 to TRBJ2-1; 10 positions agree with TRBD1. Germline CDR1 MDHEN, CDR2 SYDVKM. This CDR3 has 14 residues. The trim removed 5 bases at V and 7 bases at J, leaving 5 bases unmatched. CDR3: CASSPRQGANEQFF. CDR3 coding DNA: TGTGCCAGCAGTCCGCGACAGGGGGCAAATGAGCAGTTCTTC.

The chain links TRBV30 to TRBJ1-2, with D perhaps matching TRBD1 (6 bases). Germline values: CDR1 GTSNPN, CDR2 SVGIG (reference sequence). This CDR3 comprises 13 residues. V was pared by 0 bases and J by 8 bases, with 13 bases between. CDR3 nucleotide sequence: TGTGCCTGGAGTGTTACAGGGACGGGCGGCTACACCTTC. Protein product: CAWSVTGTGGYTF.

The chain combines TRBV9 with TRBJ2-3; 8 bases are a match to TRBD2. The CDR3 runs 16 residues. Germline V gives CDR1 SGDLS, CDR2 YYNGEE. The V gene end was trimmed by 2 bases and the J gene end by 3 bases; junction bases not matched to a gene: 8. The CDR3, as DNA: TGTGCCAGCAGCGTCAGCGGGAGTATAGAGACAGATACGCAGTATTTT. As protein: CASSVSGSIETDTQYF.